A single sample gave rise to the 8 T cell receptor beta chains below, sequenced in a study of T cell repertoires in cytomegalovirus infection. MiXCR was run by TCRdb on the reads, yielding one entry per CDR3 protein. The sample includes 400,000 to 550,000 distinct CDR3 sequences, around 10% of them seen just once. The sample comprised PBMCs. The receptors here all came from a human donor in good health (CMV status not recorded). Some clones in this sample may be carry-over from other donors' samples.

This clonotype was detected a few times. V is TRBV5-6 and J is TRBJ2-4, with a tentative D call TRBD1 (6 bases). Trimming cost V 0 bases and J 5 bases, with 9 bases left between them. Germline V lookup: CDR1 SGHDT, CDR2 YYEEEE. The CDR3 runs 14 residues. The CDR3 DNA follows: TGTGCCAGCAGCTTGGGGCCAGGGGAAAACATTCAGTACTTC. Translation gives CASSLGPGENIQYF.

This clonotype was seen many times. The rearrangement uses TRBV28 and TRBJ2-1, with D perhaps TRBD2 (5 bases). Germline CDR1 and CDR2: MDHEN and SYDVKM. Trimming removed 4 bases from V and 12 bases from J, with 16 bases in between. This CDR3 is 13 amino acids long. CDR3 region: CASSSSRGLGQFF. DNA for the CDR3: TGTGCCAGCAGTTCCAGTCGGGGATTGGGGCAGTTCTTC.

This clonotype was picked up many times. DNA of the CDR3: TGTGCCATCGAGGGGACAGGGGAATTTGAAAAACTGTTTTTT. It encodes CAIEGTGEFEKLFF. This rearrangement joins TRBV7-9 to TRBJ1-4, with 10 bases identical to TRBD1. Germline CDR1 is SEHNR and CDR2 is FQNEAQ (reference sequence). The CDR3 contains 14 residues. The V gene end was trimmed by 10 bases and the J gene end by 7 bases; junction bases not matched to a gene: 9.

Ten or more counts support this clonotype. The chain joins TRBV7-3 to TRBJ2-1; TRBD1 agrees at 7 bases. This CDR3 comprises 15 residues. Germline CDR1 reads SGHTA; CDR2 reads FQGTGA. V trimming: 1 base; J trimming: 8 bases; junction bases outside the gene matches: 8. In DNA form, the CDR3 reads TGTGCCAGCAGCTTAAGGACAGGCACCTTTGATGAGCAGTTCTTC. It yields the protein CASSLRTGTFDEQFF.

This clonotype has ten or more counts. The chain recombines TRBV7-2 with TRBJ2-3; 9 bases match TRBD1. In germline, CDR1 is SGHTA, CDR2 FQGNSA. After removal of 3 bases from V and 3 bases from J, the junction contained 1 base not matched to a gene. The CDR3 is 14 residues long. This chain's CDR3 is CASSFGQGTDTQYF. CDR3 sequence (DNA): TGTGCCAGCAGCTTCGGACAGGGGACAGATACGCAGTATTTT. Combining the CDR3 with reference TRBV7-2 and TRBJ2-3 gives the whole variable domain GAGVSQSPSNKVTEKGKDVELRCDPISGHTALYWYRQSLGQGLEFLIYFQGNSAPDKSGLPSDRFSAERTGGSVSTLTIQRTQQEDSAVYLCASSFGQGTDTQYFGPGTRLTVL.

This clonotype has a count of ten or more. The CDR3 nucleotides are TGTGCCAGCAGTTTGCAGCATAGGGATAGCGAGAACACTGAAGCTTTCTTT. Translating gives CASSLQHRDSENTEAFF. The chain links TRBV7-9 to TRBJ1-1; D unclear. Trimming stripped 6 bases from V and 1 base from J, with 21 bases between. The germline V gene encodes CDR1 SEHNR and CDR2 FQNEAQ (reference sequence). This CDR3 is 17 amino acids long.

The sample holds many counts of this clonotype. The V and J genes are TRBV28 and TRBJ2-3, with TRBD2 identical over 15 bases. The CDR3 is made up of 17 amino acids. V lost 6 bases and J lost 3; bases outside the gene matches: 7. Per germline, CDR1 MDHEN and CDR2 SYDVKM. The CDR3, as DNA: TGTGCCAGCAGCCTCGGACTAGCGGGAGGGCCGACAGATACGCAGTATTTT. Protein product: CASSLGLAGGPTDTQYF.

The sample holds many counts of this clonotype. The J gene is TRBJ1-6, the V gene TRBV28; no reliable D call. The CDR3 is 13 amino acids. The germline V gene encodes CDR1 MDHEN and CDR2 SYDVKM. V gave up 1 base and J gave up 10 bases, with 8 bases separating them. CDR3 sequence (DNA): TGTGCCAGCAGTTTATTTGTTAGGTCACCCCTCCACTTT. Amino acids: CASSLFVRSPLHF.